The 19 T cell receptor beta chains presented below share a single source sample, sequenced in a study of blood T cell repertoires in COVID-19. Sequenced by immunoSEQ multiplex PCR; TCRdb stores in-frame clones only, minus some. Of fewer than 250,000 clones detected, around 82% appear once; the ten largest clones hold 10% to 15%. Sequencing was done on a sample of peripheral blood. These receptors were collected from a woman aged 40 to 49 with acute or convalescent COVID-19.

V is TRBV27 and J is TRBJ1-5, with 9 bases identical to TRBD1. After removal of 1 base from V and 3 bases from J, the junction contained 7 bases not matched to a gene. The CDR3 length is 17 residues. Germline V gives CDR1 MNHEY, CDR2 SMNVEV (reference sequence). The CDR3 protein is CASSLWGDRAYNQPQHF. The CDR3, as DNA: TGTGCCAGCAGTTTATGGGGGGACAGGGCGTACAATCAGCCCCAGCATTTT.

In its sample, this clone was seen a few times. V usage is TRBV4-1 and J usage is TRBJ1-1; D gene uncertain. The CDR3 has 16 residues. The V gene lost 0 bases and the J gene lost 4 bases, with 15 bases spanning the gap. CDR1 MGHRA and CDR2 YSYEKL come from the germline V gene. CDR3 in amino acids: CASSQDKAGGSTEAFF. In DNA, the CDR3 is TGCGCCAGCAGCCAAGATAAGGCGGGCGGGAGCACTGAAGCTTTCTTT.

The rearrangement uses TRBV19 and TRBJ2-3; 11 bases agree with TRBD2. The CDR3 contains 16 residues. V trimming: 4 bases; J trimming: 3 bases; junction bases outside the gene matches: 6. The germline V gene has CDR1 LNHDA and CDR2 SQIVND (reference sequence). The CDR3 protein is CASSKGLAESTDTQYF. Here the CDR3 DNA reads TGTGCCAGTAGTAAGGGACTAGCGGAGAGTACAGATACGCAGTATTTT.

The chain is built from TRBV5-1 and TRBJ2-3; no clear D. The CDR3 is 13 amino acids. V lost 0 bases and J 3 bases, leaving 5 bases between the germline ends. CDR1 SGHRS and CDR2 YFSETQ come from the germline V gene. The CDR3 region has the DNA TGCGCCAGCAGCTTGGACGGGACAGATACGCAGTATTTT. Translation gives CASSLDGTDTQYF.

This chain uses TRBV7-6 with TRBJ2-5, with D possibly TRBD2 on 6 matching bases. In germline, CDR1 is SGHVS, CDR2 FNYEAQ. Trimming cost V 2 bases and J 2 bases, with 12 bases left between them. The CDR3 sequence is 15 residues long. CDR3 DNA sequence: TGTGCCAGCAGCTTAAGGGCGGGAAGGCAAGAGACCCAGTACTTC. Its translation is CASSLRAGRQETQYF.

V usage is TRBV1 and J usage is TRBJ2-2; the listed D gene, TRBD2, was not tested against the DNA. TRBV1 is a pseudogene. The CDR3 loop spans 15 amino acids. In nucleotides, the CDR3 is TGCACCAGCAGCCAAGGACTAGCGAACACCGGGGAGCTGTTTTTT. Translation gives CTSSQGLANTGELFF.

This clone was seen only once. V and J are TRBV4-1 and TRBJ2-7, with 14 bases aligning to TRBD2. V dropped 0 bases and J dropped 2; count of bases not matched to a gene: 6. CDR3 length: 18 amino acids. Germline V lookup: CDR1 MGHRA, CDR2 YSYEKL. CDR3 sequence (DNA): TGCGCCAGCAGCCAAGATAGACTAGCGGGGGGGCTTGCCTACGAGCAGTACTTC. Translating it yields CASSQDRLAGGLAYEQYF.

The chain links TRBV20-1 to TRBJ1-1, with D tentatively TRBD1 (5 bases). V gave up 3 bases and J gave up 1 base, with 9 bases separating them. Germline V lookup: CDR1 DFQATT, CDR2 SNEGSKA (reference sequence). The CDR3 loop spans 13 amino acids. CDR3 in amino acids: CSASGHWNTEAFF. The DNA of the CDR3 is TGCAGTGCTAGTGGACATTGGAACACTGAAGCTTTCTTT.

In the case of this clone: The same CDR3 also results from other DNA sequences found in this sample. This chain connects TRBV27 to TRBJ1-1; TRBD1 matches at 9 bases. The CDR3 runs 12 residues. The germline CDR1 and CDR2 sequences are MNHEY and SMNVEV (reference sequence). V gave up 6 bases and J gave up 4 bases; unmatched junction bases: 0. The CDR3 coding sequence is TGTGCCAGCAGGACAGGGGGCACTGAAGCTTTCTTT. Translating gives CASRTGGTEAFF.

This chain joins TRBV6-4 and TRBJ2-1; D is unresolved. Germline CDR1 is MRHNA and CDR2 is SNTAGT. Trimming pared 3 bases from V and 3 bases from J, leaving 3 bases between. The CDR3 runs 12 residues. CDR3: CASSDRYNEQFF. CDR3 coding DNA: TGTGCCAGCAGTGATCGCTACAATGAGCAGTTCTTC.

This clone was counted a few times. The chain is built from TRBV6-5 and TRBJ2-1; D possibly corresponds to TRBD1 (5 bases). The germline V gene has CDR1 MNHEY and CDR2 SVGAGI. CDR3 length equals 15 residues. Trimming stripped 3 bases from V and 4 bases from J, with 13 bases between. The CDR3 bases are TGTGCCAGCAGTTATGACAGTAACATTTACAATGAGCAGTTCTTC. Encoded protein: CASSYDSNIYNEQFF.

V is TRBV7-3 and J is TRBJ2-5; possible D gene TRBD2, 6 bases. Germline V CDR1 and CDR2: SGHTA, FQGTGA. CDR3 length equals 14 residues. V lost 1 base and J 4 bases, leaving 10 bases between the germline ends. In DNA form, the CDR3 reads TGTGCCAGCAGCTTAAGGGGGGACGGAGAGACCCAGTACTTC. Residues: CASSLRGDGETQYF.

V is TRBV7-9 and J is TRBJ2-3; D gene uncertain. Trimming shortened V by 0 bases and J by 6 bases, and 7 bases separated the two germline ends. The germline CDR1 and CDR2 sequences are SEHNR and FQNEAQ (reference sequence). CDR3 length: 13 residues. CDR3 sequence reads: CASSLARWDTQYF. CDR3 DNA: TGTGCCAGCAGCTTAGCGCGGTGGGATACGCAGTATTTT.

The chain links TRBV27 to TRBJ2-3; the D gene is possibly TRBD2 (5 bases). The CDR3 length is 14 residues. The V gene lost 6 bases and the J gene lost 0 bases, with 10 bases spanning the gap. Looked up from germline, CDR1 is MNHEY and CDR2 is SMNVEV (reference sequence). The CDR3 is CASSLTTSTDTQYF. Written as DNA, the CDR3 is TGTGCCAGCAGCCTGACTACTAGCACAGATACGCAGTATTTT.

This clone appeared a few times. The chain combines TRBV10-3 with TRBJ2-7; 11 bases fit TRBD1. V shed 0 bases, J shed 3 bases, and the junction held 10 bases outside the gene matches. The germline CDR1 and CDR2 sequences are ENHRY and SYGVKD. The CDR3 has 18 amino acids. The CDR3 is CAISESGRGTGGNYEQYF. The CDR3 region has the DNA TGTGCCATCAGTGAGTCTGGCCGCGGGACAGGGGGGAACTACGAGCAGTACTTC.

V is TRBV27 and J is TRBJ2-7; D gene unclear. This CDR3 comprises 13 residues. In germline, CDR1 is MNHEY, CDR2 SMNVEV (reference sequence). The V end was cut by 6 bases, the J end by 3 bases, with 12 bases between. CDR3 in amino acids: CASRPAGIYEQYF. DNA of the CDR3: TGTGCCAGCAGGCCGGCAGGTATCTACGAGCAGTACTTC.

V is TRBV3-1 (or the pseudogene TRBV3-2) and J is TRBJ2-3; D perhaps matches TRBD2 (5 bases). The V end lost 7 bases, the J end lost 5 bases, and 19 bases lay between the germline ends. Germline CDR1 is LGHDT and CDR2 is YNNKEL (reference sequence). This CDR3 contains 15 residues. The CDR3 loop reads CASTRGGSGGDTQYF. The CDR3, as DNA: TGTGCCAGCACCCGAGGTGGGTCTGGAGGAGATACGCAGTATTTT.

This clone was recorded many times. This chain connects TRBV7-9 to TRBJ1-2; 7 nucleotides line up with TRBD1. The CDR3 runs to 15 residues. The junction had 8 bases not matched to a gene; V was cut back by 3 bases and J by 4 bases. CDR1 SEHNR and CDR2 FQNEAQ come from the germline V gene (reference sequence). CDR3 sequence reads: CASSFLTGNSYGYTF. The CDR3 DNA is TGTGCCAGCAGCTTCTTGACAGGGAATAGCTATGGCTACACCTTC.

The chain recombines TRBV4-2 with TRBJ1-1; D is uncertain. Germline CDR1 is LGHNA and CDR2 is YNFKEQ. Trimming left V 3 bases short and J 0 bases short, with 17 bases between. The CDR3 totals 17 residues. The CDR3 sequence: CASSHSVARVMNTEAFF. The DNA for the CDR3 is TGTGCCAGCAGCCACTCCGTCGCGAGGGTAATGAACACTGAAGCTTTCTTT.